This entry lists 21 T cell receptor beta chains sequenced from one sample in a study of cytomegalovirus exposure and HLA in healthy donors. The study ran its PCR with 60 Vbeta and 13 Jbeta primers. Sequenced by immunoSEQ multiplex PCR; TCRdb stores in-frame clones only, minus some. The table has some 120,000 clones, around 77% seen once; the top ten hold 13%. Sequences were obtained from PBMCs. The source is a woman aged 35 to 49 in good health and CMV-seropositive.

DNA of the CDR3: TGTGCCAGCAGTCCGGGAGGCTGGAGTGGTTCACCCCTCCACTTT. Amino acid sequence: CASSPGGWSGSPLHF. J is TRBJ1-6 and V is TRBV2; D gene unclear. The CDR3 is 15 residues long. Per germline, CDR1 SNHLY and CDR2 FYNNEI. V dropped 5 bases and J dropped 9 bases, with 17 bases sitting between them.

This CDR3 reads CASSLQLSSRGYGYTF. As DNA, the CDR3 is TGTGCCAGCAGTCTCCAACTTTCTTCCCGCGGCTATGGCTACACCTTC. The J gene is TRBJ1-2, the V gene TRBV28; the D is unclear. Per the germline V gene, CDR1 is MDHEN and CDR2 is SYDVKM. This CDR3 has 16 amino acids. V dropped 5 bases and J dropped 4 bases, with 20 bases sitting between them.

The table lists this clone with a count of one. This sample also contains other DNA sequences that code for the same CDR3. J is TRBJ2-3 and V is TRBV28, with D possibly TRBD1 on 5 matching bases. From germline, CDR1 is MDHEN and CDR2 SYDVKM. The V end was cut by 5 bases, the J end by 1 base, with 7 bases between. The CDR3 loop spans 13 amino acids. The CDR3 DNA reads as TGTGCCAGCAGTCTCAGGGGCACAGATACGCAGTATTTT. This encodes CASSLRGTDTQYF.

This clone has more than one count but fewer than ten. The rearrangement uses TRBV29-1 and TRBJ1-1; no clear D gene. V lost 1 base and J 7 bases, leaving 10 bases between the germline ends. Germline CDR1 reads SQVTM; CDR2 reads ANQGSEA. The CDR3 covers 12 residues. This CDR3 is CSVEATRGEAFF. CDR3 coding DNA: TGCAGCGTTGAAGCCACCCGAGGTGAAGCTTTCTTT.

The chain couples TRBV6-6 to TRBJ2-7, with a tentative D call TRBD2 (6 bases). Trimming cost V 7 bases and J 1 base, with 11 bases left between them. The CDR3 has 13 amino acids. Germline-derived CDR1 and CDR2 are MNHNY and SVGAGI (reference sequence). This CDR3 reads CASKQGGSYEQYF. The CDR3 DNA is TGTGCCAGCAAGCAGGGAGGTTCCTACGAGCAGTACTTC.

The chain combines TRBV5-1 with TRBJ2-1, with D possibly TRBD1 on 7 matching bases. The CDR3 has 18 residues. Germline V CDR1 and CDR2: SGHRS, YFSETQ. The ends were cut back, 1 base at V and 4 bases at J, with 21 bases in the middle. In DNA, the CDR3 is TGCGCCAGCAGCTTGCGGCCTAGGGGGCTAGCGCTTTACAATGAGCAGTTCTTC. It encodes CASSLRPRGLALYNEQFF.

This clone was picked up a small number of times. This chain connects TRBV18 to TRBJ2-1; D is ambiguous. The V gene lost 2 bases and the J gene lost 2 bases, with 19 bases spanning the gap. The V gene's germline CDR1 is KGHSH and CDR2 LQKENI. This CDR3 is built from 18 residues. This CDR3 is CASSPVLIPPGPYNEQFF. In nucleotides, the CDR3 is TGTGCCAGCTCACCAGTTTTGATCCCCCCAGGTCCCTACAATGAGCAGTTCTTC.

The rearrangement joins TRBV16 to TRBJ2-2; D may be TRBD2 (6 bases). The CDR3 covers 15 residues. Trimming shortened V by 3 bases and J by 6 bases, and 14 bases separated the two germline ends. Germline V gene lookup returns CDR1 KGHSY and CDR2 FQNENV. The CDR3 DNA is TGTGCCAGCAGCCACCTTCTAGCGCAGTCCGGGGAGCTGTTTTTT. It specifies CASSHLLAQSGELFF.

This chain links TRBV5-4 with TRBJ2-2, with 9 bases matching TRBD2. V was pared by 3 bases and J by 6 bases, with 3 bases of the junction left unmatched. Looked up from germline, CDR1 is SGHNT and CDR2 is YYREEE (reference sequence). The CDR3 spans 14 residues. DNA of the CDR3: TGTGCCAGCAGCTATGGACTAGCGCCCGGGGAGCTGTTTTTT. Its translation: CASSYGLAPGELFF.

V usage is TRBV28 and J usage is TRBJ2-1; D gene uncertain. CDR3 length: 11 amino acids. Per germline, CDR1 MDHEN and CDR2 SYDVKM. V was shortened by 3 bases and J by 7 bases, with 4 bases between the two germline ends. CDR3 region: CASSFLNEQFF. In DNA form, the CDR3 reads TGTGCCAGCAGTTTCCTAAATGAGCAGTTCTTC.

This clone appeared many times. CDR3 protein: CASRGDRTIYEKLFF. CDR3 nucleotide sequence: TGTGCCAGCAGGGGTGACAGGACGATTTATGAAAAACTGTTTTTT. V gene TRBV25-1 combines with J gene TRBJ1-4, with a tentative D call TRBD1 (6 bases). This CDR3 is built from 15 residues. V was trimmed by 6 bases and J by 6 bases, leaving 17 bases between them. CDR1 and CDR2 (germline): MGHDK, SYGVNS.

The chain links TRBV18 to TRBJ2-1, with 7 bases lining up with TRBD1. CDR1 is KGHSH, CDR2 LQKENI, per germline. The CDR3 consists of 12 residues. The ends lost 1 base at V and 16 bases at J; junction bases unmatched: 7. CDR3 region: CASSPQGASCFF. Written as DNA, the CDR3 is TGTGCCAGCTCACCACAGGGGGCGAGTTGTTTCTTC. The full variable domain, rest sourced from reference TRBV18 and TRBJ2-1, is NAGVMQNPRHLVRRRGQEARLRCSPMKGHSHVYWYRQLPEEGLKFMVYLQKENIIDESGMPKERFSAEFPKEGPSILRIQQVVRGDSAAYFCASSPQGASCFFGPGTRLTVL.

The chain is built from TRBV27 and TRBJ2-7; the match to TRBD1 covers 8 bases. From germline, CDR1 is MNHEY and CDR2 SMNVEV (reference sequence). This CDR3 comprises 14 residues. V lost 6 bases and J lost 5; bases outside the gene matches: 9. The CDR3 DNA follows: TGTGCCAGCAGCATCGGACAGGGACGCCACGAGCAGTACTTC. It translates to CASSIGQGRHEQYF.

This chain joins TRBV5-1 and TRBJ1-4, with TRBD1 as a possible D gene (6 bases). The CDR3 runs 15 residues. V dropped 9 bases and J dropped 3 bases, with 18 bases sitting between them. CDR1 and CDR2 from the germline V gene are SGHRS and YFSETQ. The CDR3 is CATRSGGPANEKLFF. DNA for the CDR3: TGCGCCACCCGATCCGGGGGGCCGGCTAATGAAAAACTGTTTTTT. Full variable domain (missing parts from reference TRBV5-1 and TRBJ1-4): KAGVTQTPRYLIKTRGQQVTLSCSPISGHRSVSWYQQTPGQGLQFLFEYFSETQRNKGNFPGRFSGRQFSNSRSEMNVSTLELGDSALYLCATRSGGPANEKLFFGSGTQLSVL.

This CDR3 reads CASRPQSYEQYF. The CDR3, as DNA: TGTGCCAGCAGACCACAGTCCTACGAGCAGTACTTC. The chain couples TRBV11-2 to TRBJ2-7; the D is unclear. The CDR3 has 12 residues. V shed 6 bases and J shed 1 base, with 7 bases lying between them. The germline gives CDR1 SGHAT, CDR2 FQNNGV. The whole variable domain, filled in from reference TRBV11-2 and TRBJ2-7, reads EAGVAQSPRYKIIEKRQSVAFWCNPISGHATLYWYQQILGQGPKLLIQFQNNGVVDDSQLPKDRFSAERLKGVDSTLKIQPAKLEDSAVYLCASRPQSYEQYFGPGTRLTVT.

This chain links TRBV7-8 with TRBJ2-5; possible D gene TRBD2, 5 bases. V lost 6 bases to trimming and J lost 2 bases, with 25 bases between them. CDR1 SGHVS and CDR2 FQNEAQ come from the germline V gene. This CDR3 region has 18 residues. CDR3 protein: CASRKKRGPLLGQETQYF. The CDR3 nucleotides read TGTGCCAGCAGGAAGAAACGAGGGCCGCTCCTAGGACAAGAGACCCAGTACTTC. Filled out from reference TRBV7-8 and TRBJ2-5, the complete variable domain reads GAGVSQSPRYKVAKRGQDVALRCDPISGHVSLFWYQQALGQGPEFLTYFQNEAQLDKSGLPSDRFFAERPEGSVSTLKIQRTQQEDSAVYLCASRKKRGPLLGQETQYFGPGTRLLVL.

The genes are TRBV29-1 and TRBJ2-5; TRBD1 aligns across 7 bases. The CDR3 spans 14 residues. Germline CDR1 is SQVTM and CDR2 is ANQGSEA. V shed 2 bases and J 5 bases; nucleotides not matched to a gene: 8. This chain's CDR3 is CSVESRQGRETQYF. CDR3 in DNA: TGCAGCGTTGAATCGAGACAGGGACGGGAGACCCAGTACTTC.

The CDR3 DNA reads TGTGCCAGCAGTGCCGGGACAGGGGGCAATCAGCCCCAGCATTTT. This gives the protein CASSAGTGGNQPQHF. This rearrangement joins TRBV2 to TRBJ1-5; 10 bases map to TRBD1. In germline, CDR1 is SNHLY, CDR2 FYNNEI. This CDR3 is 15 amino acids long. The V gene end was trimmed by 4 bases and the J gene end by 2 bases; junction bases not matched to a gene: 2.

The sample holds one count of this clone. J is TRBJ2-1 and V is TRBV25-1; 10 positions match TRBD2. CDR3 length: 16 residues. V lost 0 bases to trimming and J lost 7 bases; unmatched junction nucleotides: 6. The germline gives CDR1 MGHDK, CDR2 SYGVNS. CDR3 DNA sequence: TGTGCCAGCAGTGAATACCGAGCGGGAGGGCGGAATGAGCAGTTCTTC. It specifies CASSEYRAGGRNEQFF.

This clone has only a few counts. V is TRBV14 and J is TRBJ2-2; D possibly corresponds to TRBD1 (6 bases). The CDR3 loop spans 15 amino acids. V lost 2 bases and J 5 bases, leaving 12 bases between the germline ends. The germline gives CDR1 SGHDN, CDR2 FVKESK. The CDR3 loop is CASSQTGIRTGELFF. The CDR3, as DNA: TGTGCCAGCAGCCAAACAGGGATACGGACCGGGGAGCTGTTTTTT. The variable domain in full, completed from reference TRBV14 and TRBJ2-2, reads EAGVTQFPSHSVIEKGQTVTLRCDPISGHDNLYWYRRVMGKEIKFLLHFVKESKQDESGMPNNRFLAERTGGTYSTLKVQPAELEDSGVYFCASSQTGIRTGELFFGEGSRLTVL.

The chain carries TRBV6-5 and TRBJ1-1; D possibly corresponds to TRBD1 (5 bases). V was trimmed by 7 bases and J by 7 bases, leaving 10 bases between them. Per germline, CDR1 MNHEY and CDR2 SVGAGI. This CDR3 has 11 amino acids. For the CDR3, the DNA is TGTGCCAGCAACAGACAGCATGAAGCTTTCTTT. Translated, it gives CASNRQHEAFF.